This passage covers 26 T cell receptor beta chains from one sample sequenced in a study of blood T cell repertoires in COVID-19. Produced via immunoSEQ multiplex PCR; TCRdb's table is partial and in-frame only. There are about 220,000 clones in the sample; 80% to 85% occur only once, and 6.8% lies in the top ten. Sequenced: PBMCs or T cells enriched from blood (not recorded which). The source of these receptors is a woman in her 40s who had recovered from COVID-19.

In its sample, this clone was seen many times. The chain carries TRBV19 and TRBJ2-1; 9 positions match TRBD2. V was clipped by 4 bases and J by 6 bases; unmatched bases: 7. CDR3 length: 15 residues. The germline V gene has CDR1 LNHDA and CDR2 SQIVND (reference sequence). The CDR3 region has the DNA TGTGCCAGTAGTAGGTTCCTAGCGGGGTCCAATGAGCAGTTCTTC. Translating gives CASSRFLAGSNEQFF.

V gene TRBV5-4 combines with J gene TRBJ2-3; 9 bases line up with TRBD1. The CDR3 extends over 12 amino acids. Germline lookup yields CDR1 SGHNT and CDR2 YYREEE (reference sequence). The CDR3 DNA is TGTGCTACACAGGGGGCGACAGATACGCAGTATTTT. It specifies CATQGATDTQYF.

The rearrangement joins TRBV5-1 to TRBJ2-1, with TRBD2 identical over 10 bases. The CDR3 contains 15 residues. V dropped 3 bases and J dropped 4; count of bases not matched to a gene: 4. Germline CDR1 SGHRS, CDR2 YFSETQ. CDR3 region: CASSSGLAAYNEQFF. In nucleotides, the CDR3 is TGCGCCAGCAGCTCCGGACTAGCGGCATACAATGAGCAGTTCTTC.

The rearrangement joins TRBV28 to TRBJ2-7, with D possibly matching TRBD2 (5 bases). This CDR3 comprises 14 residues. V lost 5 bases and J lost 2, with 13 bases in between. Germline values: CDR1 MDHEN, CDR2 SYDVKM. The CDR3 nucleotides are TGTGCCAGCAGTCATCGGACGGAGGCCTACGAGCAGTACTTC. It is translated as CASSHRTEAYEQYF.

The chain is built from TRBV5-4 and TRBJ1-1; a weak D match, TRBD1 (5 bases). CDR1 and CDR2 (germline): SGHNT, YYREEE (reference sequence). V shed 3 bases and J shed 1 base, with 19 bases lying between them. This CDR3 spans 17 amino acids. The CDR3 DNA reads TGTGCCAGCAGCTCCTTTGGCACAGGTGAAGGGAACACTGAAGCTTTCTTT. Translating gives CASSSFGTGEGNTEAFF. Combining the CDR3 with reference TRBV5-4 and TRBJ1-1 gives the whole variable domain ETGVTQSPTHLIKTRGQQVTLRCSSQSGHNTVSWYQQALGQGPQFIFQYYREEENGRGNFPPRFSGLQFPNYSSELNVNALELDDSALYLCASSSFGTGEGNTEAFFGQGTRLTVV.

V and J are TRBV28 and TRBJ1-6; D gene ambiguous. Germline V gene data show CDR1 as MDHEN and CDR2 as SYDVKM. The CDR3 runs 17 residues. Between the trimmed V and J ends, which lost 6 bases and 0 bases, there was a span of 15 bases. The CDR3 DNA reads TGTGCCAGCAGATCCCCTGGCCCAAGCTCCTATAATTCACCCCTCCACTTT. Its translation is CASRSPGPSSYNSPLHF.

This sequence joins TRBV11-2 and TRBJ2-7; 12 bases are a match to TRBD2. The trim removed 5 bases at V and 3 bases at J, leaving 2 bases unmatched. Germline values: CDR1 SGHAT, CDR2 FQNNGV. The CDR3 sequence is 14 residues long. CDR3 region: CASSRTSGVYEQYF. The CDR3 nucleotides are TGTGCCAGCAGCCGGACTAGCGGGGTCTACGAGCAGTACTTC. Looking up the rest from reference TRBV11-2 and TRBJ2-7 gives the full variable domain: EAGVAQSPRYKIIEKRQSVAFWCNPISGHATLYWYQQILGQGPKLLIQFQNNGVVDDSQLPKDRFSAERLKGVDSTLKIQPAKLEDSAVYLCASSRTSGVYEQYFGPGTRLTVT.

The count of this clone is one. The CDR3 nucleotides read TGTGCCAGCAGCCCTATGAACAGAATCACAGATACGCAGTATTTT. Residues: CASSPMNRITDTQYF. The rearrangement joins TRBV9 to TRBJ2-3; no definite D call. Germline loops: CDR1 SGDLS, CDR2 YYNGEE. The CDR3 runs 15 residues. With 4 bases removed from V and 2 bases from J, the gap between germline ends came to 14 bases.

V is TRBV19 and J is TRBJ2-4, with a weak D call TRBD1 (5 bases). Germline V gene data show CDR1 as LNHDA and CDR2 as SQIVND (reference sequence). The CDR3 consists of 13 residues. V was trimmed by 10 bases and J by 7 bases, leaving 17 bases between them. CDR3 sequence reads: CATSRVKGNIQYF. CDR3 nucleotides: TGTGCCACCTCACGGGTCAAGGGGAACATTCAGTACTTC.

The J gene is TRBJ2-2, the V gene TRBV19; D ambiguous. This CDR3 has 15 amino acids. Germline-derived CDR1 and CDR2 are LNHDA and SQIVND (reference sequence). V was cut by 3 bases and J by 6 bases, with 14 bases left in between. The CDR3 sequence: CASSIKGLEAGELFF. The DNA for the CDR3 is TGTGCCAGTAGTATCAAAGGTCTCGAGGCCGGGGAGCTGTTTTTT.

CDR3: CASSRGGELFF. The CDR3 DNA sequence: TGTGCCAGCAGCCGGGGCGGGGAGCTGTTTTTT. The V call is TRBV11-3, the J call TRBJ2-2; tentatively, D is TRBD2 (5 bases). This CDR3 region has 11 residues. Per germline, CDR1 SGHNT and CDR2 YENEEA. Trimming cost V 5 bases and J 7 bases, with 5 bases left between them.

The CDR3 here is CAISEHPGGKDTGELFF. In DNA form, the CDR3 reads TGTGCCATCAGTGAGCACCCAGGGGGGAAGGACACCGGGGAGCTGTTTTTT. The genes are TRBV10-3 and TRBJ2-2; a possible D gene is TRBD1 (7 bases). Germline CDR1 reads ENHRY; CDR2 reads SYGVKD. V lost 2 bases to trimming and J lost 3 bases, with 16 bases between them. The CDR3 has 17 amino acids.

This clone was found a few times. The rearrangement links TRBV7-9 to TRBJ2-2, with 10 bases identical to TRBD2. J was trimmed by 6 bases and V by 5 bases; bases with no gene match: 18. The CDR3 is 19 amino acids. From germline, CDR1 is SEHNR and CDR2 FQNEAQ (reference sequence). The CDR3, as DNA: TGTGCCAGCAGCCATTGGCCAGCGGGAGGGCCTCGCGATCCCGGGGAGCTGTTTTTT. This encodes CASSHWPAGGPRDPGELFF. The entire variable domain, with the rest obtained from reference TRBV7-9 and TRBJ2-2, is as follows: DTGVSQNPRHKITKRGQNVTFRCDPISEHNRLYWYRQTLGQGPEFLTYFQNEAQLEKSRLLSDRFSAERPKGSFSTLEIQRTEQGDSAMYLCASSHWPAGGPRDPGELFFGEGSRLTVL.

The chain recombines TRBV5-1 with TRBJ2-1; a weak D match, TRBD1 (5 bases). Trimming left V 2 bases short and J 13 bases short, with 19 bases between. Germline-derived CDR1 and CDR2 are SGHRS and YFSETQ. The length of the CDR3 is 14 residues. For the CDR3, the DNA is TGCGCCAGCAGCTTTGGCCCCACAGGCTCCACCCAGTTCTTC. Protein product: CASSFGPTGSTQFF.

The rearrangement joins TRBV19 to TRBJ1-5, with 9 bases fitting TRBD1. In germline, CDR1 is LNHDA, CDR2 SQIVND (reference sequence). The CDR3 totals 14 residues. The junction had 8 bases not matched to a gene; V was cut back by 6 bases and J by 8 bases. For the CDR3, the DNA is TGTGCCAGTAGCCGGACAGGGGCGGGTGAGCCCCAGCATTTT. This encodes CASSRTGAGEPQHF. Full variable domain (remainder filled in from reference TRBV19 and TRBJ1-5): DGGITQSPKYLFRKEGQNVTLSCEQNLNHDAMYWYRQDPGQGLRLIYYSQIVNDFQKGDIAEGYSVSREKKESFPLTVTSAQKNPTAFYLCASSRTGAGEPQHFGDGTRLSIL.

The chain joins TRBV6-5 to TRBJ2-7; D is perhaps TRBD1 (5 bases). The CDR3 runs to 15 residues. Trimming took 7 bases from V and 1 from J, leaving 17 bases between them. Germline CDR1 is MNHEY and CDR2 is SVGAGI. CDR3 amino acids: CASKNFRGGSYEQYF. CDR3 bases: TGTGCCAGCAAAAATTTTAGGGGTGGGTCCTACGAGCAGTACTTC.

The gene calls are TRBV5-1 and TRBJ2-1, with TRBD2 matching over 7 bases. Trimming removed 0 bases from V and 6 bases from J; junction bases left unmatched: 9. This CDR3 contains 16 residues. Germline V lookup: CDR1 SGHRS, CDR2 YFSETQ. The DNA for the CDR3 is TGCGCCAGCAGCTTGGTGGCGGGAGTTTTGCCCAATGAGCAGTTCTTC. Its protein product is CASSLVAGVLPNEQFF. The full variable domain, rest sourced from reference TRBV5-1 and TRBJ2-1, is KAGVTQTPRYLIKTRGQQVTLSCSPISGHRSVSWYQQTPGQGLQFLFEYFSETQRNKGNFPGRFSGRQFSNSRSEMNVSTLELGDSALYLCASSLVAGVLPNEQFFGPGTRLTVL.

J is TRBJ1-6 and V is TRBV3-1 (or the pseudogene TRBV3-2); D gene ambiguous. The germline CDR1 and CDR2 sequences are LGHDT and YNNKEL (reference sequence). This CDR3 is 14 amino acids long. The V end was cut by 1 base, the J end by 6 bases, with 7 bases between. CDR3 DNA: TGTGCCAGCAGCCAAGTACGGAGTAATTCACCCCTCCACTTT. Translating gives CASSQVRSNSPLHF.

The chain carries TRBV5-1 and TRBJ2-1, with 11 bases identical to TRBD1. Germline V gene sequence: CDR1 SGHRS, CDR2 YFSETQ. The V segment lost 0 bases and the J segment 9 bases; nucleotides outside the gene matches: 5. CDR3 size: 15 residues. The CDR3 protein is CASSLDGQGAGEQFF. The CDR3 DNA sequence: TGCGCCAGCAGCTTGGACGGACAGGGGGCCGGTGAGCAGTTCTTC. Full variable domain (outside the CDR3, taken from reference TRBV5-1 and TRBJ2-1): KAGVTQTPRYLIKTRGQQVTLSCSPISGHRSVSWYQQTPGQGLQFLFEYFSETQRNKGNFPGRFSGRQFSNSRSEMNVSTLELGDSALYLCASSLDGQGAGEQFFGPGTRLTVL.

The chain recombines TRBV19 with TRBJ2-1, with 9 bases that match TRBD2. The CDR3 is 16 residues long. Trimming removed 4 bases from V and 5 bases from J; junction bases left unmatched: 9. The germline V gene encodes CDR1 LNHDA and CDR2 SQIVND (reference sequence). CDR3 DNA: TGTGCCAGTAGTACCATCCTAGCGGGAACCAACAATGAGCAGTTCTTC. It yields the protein CASSTILAGTNNEQFF.

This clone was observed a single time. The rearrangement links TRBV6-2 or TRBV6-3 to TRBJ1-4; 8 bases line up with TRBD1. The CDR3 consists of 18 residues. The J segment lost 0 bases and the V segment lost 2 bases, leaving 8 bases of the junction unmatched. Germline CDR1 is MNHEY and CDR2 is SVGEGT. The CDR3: CASSYGRQGYSTNEKLFF. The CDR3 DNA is TGTGCCAGCAGTTACGGACGACAGGGGTACTCAACTAATGAAAAACTGTTTTTT.

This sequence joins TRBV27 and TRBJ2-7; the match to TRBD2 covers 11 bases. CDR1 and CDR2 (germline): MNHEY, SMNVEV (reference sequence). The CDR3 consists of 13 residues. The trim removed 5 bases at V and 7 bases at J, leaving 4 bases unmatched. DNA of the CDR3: TGTGCCAGCAGTCAGCTAGCGGGAGGAGAGCAGTACTTC. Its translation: CASSQLAGGEQYF.

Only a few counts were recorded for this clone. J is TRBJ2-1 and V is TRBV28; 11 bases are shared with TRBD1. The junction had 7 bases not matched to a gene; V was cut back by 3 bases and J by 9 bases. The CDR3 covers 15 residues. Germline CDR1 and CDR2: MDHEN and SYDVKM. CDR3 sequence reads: CASSLRTGGDVEQFF. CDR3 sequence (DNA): TGTGCCAGCAGTTTGAGGACAGGGGGCGACGTTGAGCAGTTCTTC.

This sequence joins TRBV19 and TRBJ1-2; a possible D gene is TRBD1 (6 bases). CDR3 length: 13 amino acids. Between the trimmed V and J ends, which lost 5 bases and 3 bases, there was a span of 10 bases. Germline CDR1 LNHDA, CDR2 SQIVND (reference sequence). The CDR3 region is CASSLQGYYGYTF. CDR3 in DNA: TGTGCCAGTAGTCTCCAGGGGTACTATGGCTACACCTTC.

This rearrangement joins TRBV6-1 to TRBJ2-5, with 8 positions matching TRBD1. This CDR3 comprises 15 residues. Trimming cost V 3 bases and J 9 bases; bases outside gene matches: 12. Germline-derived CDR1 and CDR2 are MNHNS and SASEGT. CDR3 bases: TGTGCCAGCAGTGAGACGGCAGGGGGCAGGGGGTCCCAGTACTTC. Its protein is CASSETAGGRGSQYF.

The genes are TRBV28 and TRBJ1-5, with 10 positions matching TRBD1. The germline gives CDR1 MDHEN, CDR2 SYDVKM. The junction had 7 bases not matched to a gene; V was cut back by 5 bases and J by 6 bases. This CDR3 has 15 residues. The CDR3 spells CASSTGTGVGQPQHF. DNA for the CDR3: TGTGCCAGCAGTACCGGGACAGGGGTCGGTCAGCCCCAGCATTTT.